The clone carrying this T cell receptor (beta chain) counts as large. The antigen is unknown. These data originate in a study of PD-1 blockade in classical Hodgkin lymphoma. Study information: Intravenous delivery of nivolumab at 3 mg/kg to patients occurred every 2 weeks.

This table comes from immunoSEQ multiplex PCR, and its TCRdb copy is limited to in-frame clones, with some not included. This table holds about 13,000 clones, around 77% found once. General observations from the study: Factors driving the repertoire differences, possibly disease activity or prior therapy, remain undefined. Complete responders' diversity at baseline resembled that of newly diagnosed patients. At baseline, newly diagnosed patients reportedly showed less TCR diversity than healthy donors.

Every patient relapsed after autologous stem cell transplantation, and brentuximab vedotin exposure varied. The CDR3 sequence is 15 residues long. CDR1 and CDR2 (germline): LNHDA, SQIVND (reference sequence). Between the trimmed V and J ends, which lost 7 bases and 0 bases, there was a span of 13 bases. The sequences come from peripheral blood mononuclear cells (PBMCs), collected at baseline. The V call is TRBV19, the J call TRBJ1-5, with D maybe TRBD1 (5 bases). The sequence was collected from a human donor with classical Hodgkin lymphoma. In nucleotides, the CDR3 is TGTGCCAGTATCCCCCACAGGTTTAGCAATCAGCCCCAGCATTTT. It yields the protein CASIPHRFSNQPQHF.